Listed below are T cell receptor beta chains from one sample, sequenced in a study of neurological immune-mediated disorders. TCRdb re-derived calls from the 5' RACE reads in MiXCR, one entry per CDR3 protein. The repertoire has over 65,000 distinct CDR3 sequences, approximately 2.8% of them found once; the top ten carry roughly 1.1%. The sequenced sample consisted of PBMCs. The receptors derive from a woman younger than 45 with multiple sclerosis. Both conserved end residues are part of each CDR3. Fields, in order: V gene, CDR3 protein.

v_call: TRBV3-1; cdr3_aa: CASSQGGLAGGSSETQYF
v_call: TRBV7-2; cdr3_aa: CASSLRGGSNYNEQFF
v_call: TRBV5-1; cdr3_aa: CASSRQTPETQYF
v_call: TRBV5-1; cdr3_aa: CASSRRGTQTTGELFF
v_call: TRBV5-1; cdr3_aa: CASSLMDSTEAFF
v_call: TRBV5-1; cdr3_aa: CASSPYTGNTGELFF
v_call: TRBV5-1; cdr3_aa: CASIAEGYNEQFF
v_call: TRBV10-3; cdr3_aa: CAISEGQGNQPQHF
v_call: TRBV20-1; cdr3_aa: CSARGLFAPNTEAFF
v_call: TRBV20-1; cdr3_aa: CSARLWGEGPYEQYF
v_call: TRBV6-6; cdr3_aa: CASSPGLAGSSYNEQFF
v_call: TRBV13; cdr3_aa: CASTSGTANTEAFF
v_call: TRBV20-1; cdr3_aa: CSAPARALTWEYRYTF
v_call: TRBV20-1; cdr3_aa: CSARRDRGYEQYF
v_call: TRBV20-1; cdr3_aa: CSARLASSYNEQFF
v_call: TRBV28; cdr3_aa: CASPQGGCNKEQYF
v_call: TRBV20-1; cdr3_aa: CSARDIRTFSYNEQFF
v_call: TRBV20-1; cdr3_aa: CSASGTTGELFF
v_call: TRBV12-3/TRBV12-4; cdr3_aa: CASSFKGDQTQNF
v_call: TRBV5-1; cdr3_aa: CASSLDGLETQYF
v_call: TRBV5-1; cdr3_aa: CASSLTGRYEAFF
v_call: TRBV7-6; cdr3_aa: CASSLAARSSYNSPLHF
v_call: TRBV20-1; cdr3_aa: CSARDGAAGGSQPQHF
v_call: TRBV7-2; cdr3_aa: CASSLTGTAIYGYTF
v_call: TRBV10-1; cdr3_aa: CASSDQHGAADTQYF
v_call: TRBV5-1; cdr3_aa: CASSFGDTGELFF
v_call: TRBV7-8; cdr3_aa: CASSWDNQPQHF
v_call: TRBV5-1; cdr3_aa: CASSLGGPEDIQYF
v_call: TRBV25-1; cdr3_aa: CASGASDNEQFF
v_call: TRBV12-3/TRBV12-4; cdr3_aa: CASSFSWYEQYF
v_call: TRBV20-1; cdr3_aa: CSANDGTFDYNEQFF
v_call: TRBV6-6; cdr3_aa: CASSYKTSGTDTQYF
v_call: TRBV7-2; cdr3_aa: CASSLDPGNTEAFF
v_call: TRBV20-1; cdr3_aa: CSAHLAYQETQYF
v_call: TRBV7-9; cdr3_aa: CASSPHNQPQHF
v_call: TRBV20-1; cdr3_aa: CSARRATTGDTQYF
v_call: TRBV7-8; cdr3_aa: CASSTYGTRKVNEQFF
v_call: TRBV28; cdr3_aa: CASSSRGNAYQETQYF
v_call: TRBV4-2; cdr3_aa: CASSQSRATNEKLFF
v_call: TRBV20-1; cdr3_aa: CSARVPGFMNTEAFF
v_call: TRBV4-3; cdr3_aa: CASSQFLAYNEQFF
v_call: TRBV5-1; cdr3_aa: CASSLENRSNSPLHF
v_call: TRBV29-1; cdr3_aa: CSVDWVHQETQYF
v_call: TRBV6-1; cdr3_aa: CATTPDRANQPQHF